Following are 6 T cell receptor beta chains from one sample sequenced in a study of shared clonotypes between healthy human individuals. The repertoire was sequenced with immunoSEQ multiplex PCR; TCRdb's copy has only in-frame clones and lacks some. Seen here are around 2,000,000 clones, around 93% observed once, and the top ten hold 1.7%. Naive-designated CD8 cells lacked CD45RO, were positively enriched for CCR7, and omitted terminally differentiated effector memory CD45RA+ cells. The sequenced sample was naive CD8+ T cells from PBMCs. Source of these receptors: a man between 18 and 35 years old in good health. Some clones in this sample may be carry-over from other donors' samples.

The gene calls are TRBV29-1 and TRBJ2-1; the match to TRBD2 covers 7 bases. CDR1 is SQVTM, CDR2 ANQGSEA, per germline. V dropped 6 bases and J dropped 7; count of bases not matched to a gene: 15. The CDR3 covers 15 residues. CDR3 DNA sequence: TGCAGCGTCGACACGGGAGGTCCCGGGGGGAATGAGCAGTTCTTC. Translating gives CSVDTGGPGGNEQFF.

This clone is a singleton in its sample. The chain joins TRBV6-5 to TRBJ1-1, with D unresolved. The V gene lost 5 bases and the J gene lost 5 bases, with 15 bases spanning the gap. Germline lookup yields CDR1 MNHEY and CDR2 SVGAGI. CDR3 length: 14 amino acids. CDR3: CASSARGGRTEAFF. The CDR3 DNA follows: TGTGCCAGCAGTGCCCGGGGAGGGCGAACTGAAGCTTTCTTT.

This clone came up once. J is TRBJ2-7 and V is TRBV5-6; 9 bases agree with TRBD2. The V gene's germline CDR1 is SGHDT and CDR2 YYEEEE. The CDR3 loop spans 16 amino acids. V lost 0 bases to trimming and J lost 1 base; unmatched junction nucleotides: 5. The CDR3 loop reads CASSLELSGRSYEQYF. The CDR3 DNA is TGTGCCAGCAGCTTGGAACTTAGCGGGAGATCCTACGAGCAGTACTTC.

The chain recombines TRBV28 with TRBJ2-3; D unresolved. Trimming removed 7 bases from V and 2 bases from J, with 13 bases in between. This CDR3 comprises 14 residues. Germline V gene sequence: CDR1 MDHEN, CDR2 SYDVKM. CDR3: CASTPQSNTDTQYF. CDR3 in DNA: TGTGCCAGCACCCCTCAATCTAACACAGATACGCAGTATTTT.

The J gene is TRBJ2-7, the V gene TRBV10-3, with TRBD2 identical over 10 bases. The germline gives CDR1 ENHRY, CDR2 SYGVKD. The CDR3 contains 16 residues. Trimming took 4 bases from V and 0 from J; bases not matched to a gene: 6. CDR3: CAISVGLADSSYEQYF. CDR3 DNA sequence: TGTGCCATCAGTGTAGGACTAGCGGATAGCTCCTACGAGCAGTACTTC.

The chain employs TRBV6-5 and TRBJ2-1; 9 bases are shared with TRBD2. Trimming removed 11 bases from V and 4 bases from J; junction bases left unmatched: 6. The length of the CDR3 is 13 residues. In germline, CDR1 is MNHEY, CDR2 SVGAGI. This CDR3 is CACSGSSYNEQFF. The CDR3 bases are TGTGCCTGTAGCGGGAGTTCATACAATGAGCAGTTCTTC.